The entry below gives a single T cell receptor (beta chain) sequence along with its context. Repertoires were generated with immunoSEQ multiplex PCR, while TCRdb's copy carries only in-frame clones and drops some. Of around 80,000 clones listed, 90% to 95% are singletons. These data originate in a study of technical replicates of blood from a few donors. The sequence derives from a human donor in good health. Material for sequencing was T cells isolated from PBMCs.

This chain's CDR3 is CASAPAGGFTGELFF. Written as DNA, the CDR3 is TGTGCCTCCGCCCCAGCGGGAGGGTTCACCGGGGAGCTGTTTTTT. The V and J genes are TRBV19 and TRBJ2-2; 10 positions match TRBD2. The CDR3 consists of 15 residues. Losses at the gene ends were 11 bases for V and 4 bases for J; bases not matched to a gene: 10. Germline V gives CDR1 LNHDA, CDR2 SQIVND (reference sequence).